This T cell receptor beta chain was sequenced for a study of metastatic and nonmetastatic thyroid tumors. Treatment of any kind had been given to no patient before thyroid surgery. TCRdb called clones again from the PCR reads with MiXCR. The sample consists of under 60,000 clones, approximately 24% of them appearing once. Germline values: CDR1 SGHTS, CDR2 YDEGEE. Deletions cut 1 base from V and 5 bases from J, with 6 bases between. This CDR3 has 12 amino acids. The sequencing input was blood. This sequence originates from a male donor with papillary thyroid cancer or a benign thyroid nodule (not recorded which). Some clones in this sample may be carry-over from other donors' samples. The genes are TRBV5-8 and TRBJ1-2, with D hard to call. The CDR3: CASSLKPYGYTF. Here the CDR3 DNA reads TGTGCCAGCAGCTTGAAACCTTATGGCTACACCTTC.